The clone carrying this T cell receptor beta chain was seen a handful of times. PCR was performed a second time for roughly 7 to 12 cycles using a sample-barcoded 5' primer and a J-beta primer mix. Using its own MiXCR run on the 5' RACE reads, TCRdb lists one record per CDR3 protein. There are 780,000 or so distinct CDR3 sequences in the sample; around 25% occur only once, and more than 3% lies in the top ten. This specimen belongs to a study of blood T cells in healthy people across ages. V was trimmed by 4 bases and J by 4 bases, leaving 20 bases between them. CDR3 length: 16 amino acids. Germline V gene sequence: CDR1 SGHTA, CDR2 FQGTGA. Total RNA was extracted at no less than 5.5 micrograms per sample. The data also belong to a second study, concerning T cells of mothers and their children. That study adds: No T cell clones of persistent microchimeric origin were detected.

The chain has TRBV7-3 and TRBJ2-7, with a tentative D call TRBD1 (6 bases). Material for sequencing was blood. This TCR came from a boy aged 5-17 years in good health. For the CDR3, the DNA is TGTGCCAGCAGCTCGCAACAGGGATCGTCCCGTTACGAGCAGTACTTC. Amino acid sequence: CASSSQQGSSRYEQYF.